This TCR beta chain appears in the sequencing data of a study of T-cell memory formation after mild COVID-19. Study-wide background: Among the donors, TCR clusters were largely specific to each donor. General observations from the study: Contracting clones from day 15 to 85 showed balanced CD4/CD8; later expanders favored CD4+. Clones which contracted sat mainly in CM and EM if CD4+, and in EMRA if CD8+.

As regards this clonotype: Its target is not known.

Each CDR3 protein is one row after TCRdb ran MiXCR on the 5' RACE reads. This sample yields about 270,000 distinct CDR3 sequences, of which about a sixth are seen a single time; 23% belongs to the top ten. The V end lost 0 bases, the J end lost 4 bases, and 18 bases lay between the germline ends. Germline V lookup: CDR1 MNHEY, CDR2 SVGAGI. The CDR3 spans 17 residues. The clonotype comes from a man between 18 and 29 years old who had mild COVID-19 (a few samples of this study predate the infection). Cell type and time point are not known. The chain couples TRBV6-5 to TRBJ1-2, with a weak D call TRBD1 (6 bases). Sequenced material: PBMCs or a T cell subset sorted from them (not recorded which). CDR3 amino acids: CASSYSVGGAELYGYTF. The DNA of the CDR3 is TGTGCCAGCAGTTACTCGGTCGGGGGCGCGGAGCTCTATGGCTACACCTTC.